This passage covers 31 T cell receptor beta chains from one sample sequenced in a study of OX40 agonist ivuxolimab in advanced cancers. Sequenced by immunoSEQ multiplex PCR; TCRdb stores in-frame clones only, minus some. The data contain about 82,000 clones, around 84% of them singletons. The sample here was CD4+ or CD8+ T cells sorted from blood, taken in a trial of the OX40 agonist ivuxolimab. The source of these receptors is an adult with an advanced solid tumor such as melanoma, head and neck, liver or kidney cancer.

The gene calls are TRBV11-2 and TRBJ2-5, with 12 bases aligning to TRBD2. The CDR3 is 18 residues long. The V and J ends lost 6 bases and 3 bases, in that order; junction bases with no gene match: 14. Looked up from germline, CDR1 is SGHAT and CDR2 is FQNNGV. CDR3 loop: CASSLRGASGRGKETQYF. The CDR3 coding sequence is TGTGCCAGCAGTTTGCGGGGAGCTAGCGGGAGGGGTAAAGAGACCCAGTACTTC. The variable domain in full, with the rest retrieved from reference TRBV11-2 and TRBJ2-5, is EAGVAQSPRYKIIEKRQSVAFWCNPISGHATLYWYQQILGQGPKLLIQFQNNGVVDDSQLPKDRFSAERLKGVDSTLKIQPAKLEDSAVYLCASSLRGASGRGKETQYFGPGTRLLVL.

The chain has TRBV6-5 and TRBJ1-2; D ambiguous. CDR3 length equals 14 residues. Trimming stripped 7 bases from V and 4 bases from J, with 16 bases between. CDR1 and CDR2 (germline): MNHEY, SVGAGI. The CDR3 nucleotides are TGTGCCAGCACCTCAGATCGTAAGGGCTATGGCTACACCTTC. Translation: CASTSDRKGYGYTF.

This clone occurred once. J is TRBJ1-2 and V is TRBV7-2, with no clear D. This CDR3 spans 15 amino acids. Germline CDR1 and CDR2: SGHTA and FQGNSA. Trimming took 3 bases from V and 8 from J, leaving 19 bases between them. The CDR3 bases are TGTGCCAGCAGCTTCGAAGCAGCATTAGGTCCCGGCTACACCTTC. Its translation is CASSFEAALGPGYTF.

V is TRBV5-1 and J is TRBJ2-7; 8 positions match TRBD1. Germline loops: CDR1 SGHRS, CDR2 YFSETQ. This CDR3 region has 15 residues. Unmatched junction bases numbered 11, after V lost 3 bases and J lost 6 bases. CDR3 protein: CASSSSRTGQGEQYF. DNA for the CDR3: TGCGCCAGCAGCTCCAGCCGGACAGGGCAGGGCGAGCAGTACTTC.

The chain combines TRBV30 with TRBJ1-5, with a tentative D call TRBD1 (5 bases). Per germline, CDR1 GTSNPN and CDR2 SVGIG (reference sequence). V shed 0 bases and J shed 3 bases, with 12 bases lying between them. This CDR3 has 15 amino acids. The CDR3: CAWSVTGLPNQPQHF. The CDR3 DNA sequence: TGTGCCTGGAGTGTAACGGGGCTTCCCAATCAGCCCCAGCATTTT.

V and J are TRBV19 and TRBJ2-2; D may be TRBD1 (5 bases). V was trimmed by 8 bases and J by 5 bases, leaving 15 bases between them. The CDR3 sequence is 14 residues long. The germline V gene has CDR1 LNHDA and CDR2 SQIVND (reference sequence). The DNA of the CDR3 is TGTGCCAGTGGTCGGCAGGGTCAAACCGGGGAGCTGTTTTTT. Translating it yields CASGRQGQTGELFF.

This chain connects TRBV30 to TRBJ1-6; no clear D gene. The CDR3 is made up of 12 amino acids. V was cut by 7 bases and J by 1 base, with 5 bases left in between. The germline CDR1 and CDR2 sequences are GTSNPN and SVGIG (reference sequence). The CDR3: CASESYNSPLHF. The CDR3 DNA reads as TGTGCCTCCGAGTCCTATAATTCACCCCTCCACTTT.

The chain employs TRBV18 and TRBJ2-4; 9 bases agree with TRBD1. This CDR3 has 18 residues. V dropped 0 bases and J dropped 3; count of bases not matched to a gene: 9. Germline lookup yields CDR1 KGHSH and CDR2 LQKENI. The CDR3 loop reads CASSPPGQGPADKNIQYF. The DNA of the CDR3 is TGTGCCAGCTCACCACCAGGACAGGGGCCTGCCGACAAAAACATTCAGTACTTC.

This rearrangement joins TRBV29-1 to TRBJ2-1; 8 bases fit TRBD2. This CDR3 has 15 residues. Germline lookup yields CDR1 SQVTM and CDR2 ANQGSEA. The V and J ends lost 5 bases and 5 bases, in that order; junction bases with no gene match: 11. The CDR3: CSVSPLAGGNNEQFF. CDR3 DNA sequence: TGCAGCGTTTCCCCTCTTGCGGGGGGAAACAATGAGCAGTTCTTC.

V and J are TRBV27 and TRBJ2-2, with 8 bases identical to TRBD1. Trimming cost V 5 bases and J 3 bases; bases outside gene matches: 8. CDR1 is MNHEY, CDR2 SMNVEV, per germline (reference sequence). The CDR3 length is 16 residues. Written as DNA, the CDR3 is TGTGCCAGCAGTCCCCGCGACAGGGGCGACACCGGGGAGCTGTTTTTT. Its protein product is CASSPRDRGDTGELFF.

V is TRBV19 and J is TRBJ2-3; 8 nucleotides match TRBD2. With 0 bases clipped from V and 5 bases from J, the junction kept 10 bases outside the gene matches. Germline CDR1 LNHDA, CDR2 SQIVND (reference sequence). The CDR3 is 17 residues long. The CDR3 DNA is TGTGCCAGTAGTATAGATCAGTACGGGGGGGCCGGAGATACGCAGTATTTT. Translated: CASSIDQYGGAGDTQYF.

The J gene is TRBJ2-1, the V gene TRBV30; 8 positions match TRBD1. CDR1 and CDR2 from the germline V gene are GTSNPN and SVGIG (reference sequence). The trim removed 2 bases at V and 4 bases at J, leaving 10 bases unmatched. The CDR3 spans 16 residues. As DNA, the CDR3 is TGTGCCTGGAGTCCCCGGACAGGGTTAACGTACAATGAGCAGTTCTTC. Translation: CAWSPRTGLTYNEQFF.

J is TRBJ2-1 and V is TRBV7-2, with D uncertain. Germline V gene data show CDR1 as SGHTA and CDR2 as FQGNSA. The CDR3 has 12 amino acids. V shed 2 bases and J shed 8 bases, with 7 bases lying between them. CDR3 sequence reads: CASSLNTDEQFF. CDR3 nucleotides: TGTGCCAGCAGCTTAAATACCGATGAGCAGTTCTTC.

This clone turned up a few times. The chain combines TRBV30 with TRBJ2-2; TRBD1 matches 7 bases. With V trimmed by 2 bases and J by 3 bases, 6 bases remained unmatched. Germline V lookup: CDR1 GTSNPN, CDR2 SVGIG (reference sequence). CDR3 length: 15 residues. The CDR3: CAWSTGQRDTGELFF. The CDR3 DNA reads TGTGCCTGGAGTACGGGACAGAGAGACACCGGGGAGCTGTTTTTT.

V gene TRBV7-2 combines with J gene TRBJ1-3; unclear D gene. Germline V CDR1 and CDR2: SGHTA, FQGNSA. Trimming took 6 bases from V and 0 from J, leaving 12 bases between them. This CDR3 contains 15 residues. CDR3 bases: TGTGCCAGCAGTTTCGACACCGGCTCTGGAAACACCATATATTTT. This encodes CASSFDTGSGNTIYF.

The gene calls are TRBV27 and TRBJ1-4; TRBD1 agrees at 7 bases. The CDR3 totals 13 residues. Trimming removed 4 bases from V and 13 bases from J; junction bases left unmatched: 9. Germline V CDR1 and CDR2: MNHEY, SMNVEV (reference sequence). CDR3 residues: CASSYLQGSGLFF. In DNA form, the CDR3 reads TGTGCCAGCAGTTACCTACAGGGGAGCGGACTGTTTTTT.

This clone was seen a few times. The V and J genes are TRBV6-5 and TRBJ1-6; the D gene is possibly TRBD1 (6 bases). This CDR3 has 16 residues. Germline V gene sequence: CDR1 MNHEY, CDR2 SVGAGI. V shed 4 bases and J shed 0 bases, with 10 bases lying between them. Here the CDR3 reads CASSSPQGSYNSPLHF. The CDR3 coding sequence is TGTGCCAGCAGTTCCCCACAGGGCTCCTATAATTCACCCCTCCACTTT.

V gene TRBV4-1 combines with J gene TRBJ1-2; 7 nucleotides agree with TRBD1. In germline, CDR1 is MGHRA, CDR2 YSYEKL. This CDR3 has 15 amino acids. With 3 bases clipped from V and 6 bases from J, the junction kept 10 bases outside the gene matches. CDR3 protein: CASSHLDRFRNGYTF. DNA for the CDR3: TGCGCCAGCAGCCACCTGGACAGGTTCAGAAATGGCTACACCTTC.

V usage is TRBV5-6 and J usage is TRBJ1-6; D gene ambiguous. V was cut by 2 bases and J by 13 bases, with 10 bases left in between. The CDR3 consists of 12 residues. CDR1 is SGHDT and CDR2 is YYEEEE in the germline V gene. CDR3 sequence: CASSLVNGPLHF. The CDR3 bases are TGTGCCAGCAGCTTAGTAAATGGTCCCCTCCACTTT.

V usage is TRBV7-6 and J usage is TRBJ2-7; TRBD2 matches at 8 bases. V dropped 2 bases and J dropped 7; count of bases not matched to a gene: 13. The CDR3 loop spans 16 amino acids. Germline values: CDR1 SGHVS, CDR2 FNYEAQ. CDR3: CASSLYRTGTSDEQYF. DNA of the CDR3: TGTGCCAGCAGCTTATATAGGACCGGGACTAGTGATGAGCAGTACTTC.

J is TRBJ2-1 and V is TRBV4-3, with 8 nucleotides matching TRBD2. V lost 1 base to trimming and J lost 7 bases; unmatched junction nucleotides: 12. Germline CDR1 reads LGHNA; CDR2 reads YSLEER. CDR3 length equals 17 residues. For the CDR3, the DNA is TGCGCCAGCAGCCAAGGGCTCGCAGCGGGAGAAACTAATGAGCAGTTCTTC. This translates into CASSQGLAAGETNEQFF.

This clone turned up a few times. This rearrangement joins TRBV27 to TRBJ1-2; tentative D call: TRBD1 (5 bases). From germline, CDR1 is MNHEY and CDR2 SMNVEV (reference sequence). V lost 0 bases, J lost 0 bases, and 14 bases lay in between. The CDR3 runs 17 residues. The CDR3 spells CASSLSPGEGANYGYTF. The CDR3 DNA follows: TGTGCCAGCAGTTTATCGCCGGGGGAGGGAGCTAACTATGGCTACACCTTC.

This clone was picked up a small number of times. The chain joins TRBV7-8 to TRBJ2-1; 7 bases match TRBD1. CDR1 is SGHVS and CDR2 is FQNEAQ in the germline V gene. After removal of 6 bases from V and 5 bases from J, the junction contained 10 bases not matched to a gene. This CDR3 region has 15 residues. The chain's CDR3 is CASRRDRAANNEQFF. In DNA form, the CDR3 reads TGTGCCAGCAGACGCGACAGGGCGGCGAACAATGAGCAGTTCTTC.

DNA of the CDR3: TGTGCCAGCAGCTTGGCAGGGGCCTACAATGAGCAGTTCTTC. It yields the protein CASSLAGAYNEQFF. The J gene is TRBJ2-1, the V gene TRBV7-8, with a possible D match to TRBD1 (6 bases). From germline, CDR1 is SGHVS and CDR2 FQNEAQ. The CDR3 loop spans 14 amino acids. V was trimmed by 3 bases and J by 2 bases, leaving 8 bases between them.

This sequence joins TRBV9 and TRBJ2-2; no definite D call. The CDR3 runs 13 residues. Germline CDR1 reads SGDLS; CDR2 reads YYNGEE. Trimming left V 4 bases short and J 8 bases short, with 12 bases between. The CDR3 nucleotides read TGTGCCAGCAGCTTATTCGGAAATGGGGAGCTGTTTTTT. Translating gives CASSLFGNGELFF.

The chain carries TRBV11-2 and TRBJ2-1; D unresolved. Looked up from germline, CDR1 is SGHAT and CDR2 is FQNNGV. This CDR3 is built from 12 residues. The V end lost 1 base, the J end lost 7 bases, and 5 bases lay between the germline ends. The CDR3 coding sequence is TGTGCCAGCAGCTTAGTGGGGAATGAGCAGTTCTTC. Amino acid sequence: CASSLVGNEQFF.

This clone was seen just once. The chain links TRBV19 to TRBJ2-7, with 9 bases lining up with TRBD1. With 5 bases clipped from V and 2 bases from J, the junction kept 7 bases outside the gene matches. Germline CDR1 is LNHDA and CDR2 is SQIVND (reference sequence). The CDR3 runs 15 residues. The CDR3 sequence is CASSAGTGFPYEQYF. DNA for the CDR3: TGTGCCAGTAGTGCCGGGACAGGGTTTCCCTACGAGCAGTACTTC.

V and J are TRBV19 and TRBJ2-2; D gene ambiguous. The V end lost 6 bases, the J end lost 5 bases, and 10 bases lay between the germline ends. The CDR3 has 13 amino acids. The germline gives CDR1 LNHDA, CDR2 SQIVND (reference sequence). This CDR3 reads CASRGVVTGELFF. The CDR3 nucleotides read TGTGCCAGTAGAGGAGTGGTGACCGGGGAGCTGTTTTTT.

CDR3 nucleotides: TGCGCCAGCAGGCTACAGACAGGAAACACCGGGGAGCTGTTTTTT. It specifies CASRLQTGNTGELFF. The chain employs TRBV4-1 and TRBJ2-2, with D perhaps TRBD1 (6 bases). CDR1 is MGHRA and CDR2 is YSYEKL in the germline V gene. This CDR3 region has 15 residues. V gave up 6 bases and J gave up 2 bases, with 13 bases separating them.

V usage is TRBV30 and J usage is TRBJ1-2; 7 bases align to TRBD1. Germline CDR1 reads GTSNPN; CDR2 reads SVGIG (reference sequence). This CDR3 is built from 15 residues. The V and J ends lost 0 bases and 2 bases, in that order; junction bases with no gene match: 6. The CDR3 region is CAWSVETGWNYGYTF. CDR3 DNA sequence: TGTGCCTGGAGTGTAGAGACAGGGTGGAACTATGGCTACACCTTC.

Written as DNA, the CDR3 is TGCGCCAGCAGCCTCGGCGGGGACTACGAGCAGTACTTC. It yields the protein CASSLGGDYEQYF. The chain is built from TRBV4-3 and TRBJ2-7; tentative D call: TRBD2 (6 bases). Per germline, CDR1 LGHNA and CDR2 YSLEER. The CDR3 totals 13 residues. Trimming cost V 4 bases and J 3 bases, with 10 bases left between them.